A single sample gave rise to the 17 T cell receptor beta chains below, sequenced in a study of blood T cell repertoires in COVID-19. Produced via immunoSEQ multiplex PCR; TCRdb's table is partial and in-frame only. Of roughly 120,000 clones in the sample, around 84% are singletons; the top ten hold 7.9%. Sequencing was performed on peripheral blood. The receptors were gathered from a woman older than 75 with active or convalescent COVID-19.

The rearrangement uses TRBV9 and TRBJ2-5, with D possibly matching TRBD2 (6 bases). V dropped 0 bases and J dropped 3 bases, with 9 bases sitting between them. The germline V gene has CDR1 SGDLS and CDR2 YYNGEE. This CDR3 spans 14 amino acids. Written as DNA, the CDR3 is TGTGCCAGCAGCGTAGCCGGGGGAGAAGAGACCCAGTACTTC. It yields the protein CASSVAGGEETQYF.

This sequence joins TRBV7-8 and TRBJ1-5; D gene ambiguous. Trimming removed 3 bases at V and 4 bases at J, with 7 bases between. The CDR3 contains 13 residues. CDR1 and CDR2 from the germline V gene are SGHVS and FQNEAQ. CDR3 amino acids: CASSFGQNQPQHF. DNA for the CDR3: TGTGCCAGCAGCTTTGGGCAGAATCAGCCCCAGCATTTT.

The chain is built from TRBV7-3 and TRBJ1-1; 9 bases are a match to TRBD1. J gave up 4 bases and V 4 bases, and 4 bases lay outside the gene matches. The CDR3 has 14 residues. Germline V CDR1 and CDR2: SGHTA, FQGTGA. CDR3 in amino acids: CASSSTTGGTEAFF. In DNA form, the CDR3 reads TGTGCCAGCAGCTCGACGACAGGGGGCACTGAAGCTTTCTTT.

The chain couples TRBV19 to TRBJ2-7; 8 nucleotides agree with TRBD1. The V gene end was trimmed by 4 bases and the J gene end by 6 bases; junction bases not matched to a gene: 5. Germline loops: CDR1 LNHDA, CDR2 SQIVND (reference sequence). There are 13 residues in the CDR3. The CDR3 nucleotides are TGTGCCAGTAGTAGTGGGACAGGCCTCGAGCAGTACTTC. This codes for CASSSGTGLEQYF.

V is TRBV12-3 or TRBV12-4 and J is TRBJ1-1; D ambiguous. The V end was cut by 9 bases, the J end by 3 bases, with 11 bases between. The CDR3 length is 12 residues. The CDR3 region is CASGKQDTEAFF. CDR3 coding DNA: TGTGCCAGTGGAAAGCAGGACACTGAAGCTTTCTTT.

The J gene is TRBJ1-1, the V gene TRBV24-1, with D possibly TRBD1 on 6 matching bases. Germline assignment: CDR1 KGHDR and CDR2 SFDVKD. The CDR3 has 16 residues. With 3 bases removed from V and 7 bases from J, the gap between germline ends came to 20 bases. The CDR3 region has the DNA TGTGCCACCAGTGATACGACGACAGGCCCAGGGGATGAAGCTTTCTTT. Translated: CATSDTTTGPGDEAFF.

This clone was seen a handful of times. This chain uses TRBV7-2 with TRBJ1-1, with D perhaps matching TRBD1 (5 bases). V shed 7 bases and J shed 5 bases, with 14 bases lying between them. This CDR3 has 13 residues. The germline V gene encodes CDR1 SGHTA and CDR2 FQGNSA. CDR3 in DNA: TGTGCCAGCAACCGACCGGGGGGAACTGAAGCTTTCTTT. This codes for CASNRPGGTEAFF. The full variable domain, rest sourced from reference TRBV7-2 and TRBJ1-1, is GAGVSQSPSNKVTEKGKDVELRCDPISGHTALYWYRQSLGQGLEFLIYFQGNSAPDKSGLPSDRFSAERTGGSVSTLTIQRTQQEDSAVYLCASNRPGGTEAFFGQGTRLTVV.

This clone was detected once. The V and J genes are TRBV19 and TRBJ2-1; D gene ambiguous. From germline, CDR1 is LNHDA and CDR2 SQIVND (reference sequence). This CDR3 contains 14 residues. Trimming shortened V by 5 bases and J by 7 bases, and 15 bases separated the two germline ends. As DNA, the CDR3 is TGTGCCAGTAGTTACCGCGGAGTTCGGAATGAGCAGTTCTTC. Its translation: CASSYRGVRNEQFF. Variable domain in full (rest from reference TRBV19 and TRBJ2-1): DGGITQSPKYLFRKEGQNVTLSCEQNLNHDAMYWYRQDPGQGLRLIYYSQIVNDFQKGDIAEGYSVSREKKESFPLTVTSAQKNPTAFYLCASSYRGVRNEQFFGPGTRLTVL.

J is TRBJ1-5 and V is TRBV4-1; 7 bases align to TRBD1. The V segment lost 0 bases and the J segment 2 bases; nucleotides outside the gene matches: 7. Germline lookup yields CDR1 MGHRA and CDR2 YSYEKL. The CDR3 is 17 amino acids. The CDR3 nucleotides read TGCGCCAGCAGCCAAGATAAAGACAGGGCTCGCAATCAGCCCCAGCATTTT. This codes for CASSQDKDRARNQPQHF.

The genes are TRBV11-2 and TRBJ1-1; no reliable D call. The CDR3 loop spans 15 amino acids. V was pared by 1 base and J by 4 bases, with 13 bases between. From germline, CDR1 is SGHAT and CDR2 FQNNGV. CDR3 nucleotides: TGTGCCAGCAGCTTAGGGTCCGGGAGGACCACTGAAGCTTTCTTT. Translating it yields CASSLGSGRTTEAFF.

The chain is built from TRBV28 and TRBJ1-6; D might be TRBD1 (5 bases). The germline V and J ends were trimmed by 2 bases and 0 bases, with 11 bases remaining between them. Germline V CDR1 and CDR2: MDHEN, SYDVKM. The CDR3 is 17 amino acids. CDR3 residues: CASSLGAGSSYNSPLHF. CDR3 in DNA: TGTGCCAGCAGTTTAGGGGCAGGAAGCTCCTATAATTCACCCCTCCACTTT.

The V call is TRBV12-3 or TRBV12-4, the J call TRBJ1-2; D is uncertain. The CDR3 covers 13 residues. V lost 5 bases and J lost 3, with 10 bases in between. CDR3 coding DNA: TGTGCCAGCAGTCCCCCCAGTGACTATGGCTACACCTTC. This translates into CASSPPSDYGYTF.

This chain joins TRBV7-9 and TRBJ2-7, with 15 nucleotides matching TRBD2. CDR1 and CDR2 from the germline V gene are SEHNR and FQNEAQ (reference sequence). V was clipped by 2 bases and J by 1 base; unmatched bases: 9. This CDR3 is built from 19 residues. CDR3 bases: TGTGCCAGCAGCTTATTTGGGACTAGCGGGAGGATAGGATCCTACGAGCAGTACTTC. This translates into CASSLFGTSGRIGSYEQYF.

The V and J genes are TRBV5-3 and TRBJ1-4, with 11 positions matching TRBD1. TRBV5-3 is labeled an ORF, and its function is uncertain. This CDR3 has 14 amino acids. Trimming at V came to 6 bases and at J to 7 bases, leaving 5 bases not matched to a gene. In DNA form, the CDR3 reads TGTGCCAGAATTAGGGACAGGGGGAGTGAAAAACTGTTTTTT. Translation: CARIRDRGSEKLFF.

This chain links TRBV5-1 with TRBJ2-1; D ambiguous. CDR3 size: 15 residues. The V gene's germline CDR1 is SGHRS and CDR2 YFSETQ. Trimming left V 4 bases short and J 0 bases short, with 11 bases between. CDR3 amino acids: CASSLQANSYNEQFF. CDR3 bases: TGCGCCAGCAGCCTCCAGGCGAACTCCTACAATGAGCAGTTCTTC.

CDR3 in amino acids: CASSPQGQPQHF. The DNA for the CDR3 is TGTGCCAGCAGCCCGCAGGGGCAGCCCCAGCATTTT. V usage is TRBV13 and J usage is TRBJ1-5, with D possibly being TRBD1 (6 bases). Per the germline V gene, CDR1 is PRHDT and CDR2 is FYEKMQ (reference sequence). The V end lost 5 bases, the J end lost 7 bases, and 9 bases lay between the germline ends. CDR3 length equals 12 residues.

V and J are TRBV24-1 and TRBJ1-4; D remains unclear. Germline V CDR1 and CDR2: KGHDR, SFDVKD. The CDR3 length is 15 residues. V dropped 5 bases and J dropped 0 bases, with 9 bases sitting between them. The CDR3 nucleotides read TGTGCCACCAGTGGAATCGGGTCAACTAATGAAAAACTGTTTTTT. This codes for CATSGIGSTNEKLFF.